These T cell receptor beta chains were read from a single sample in a study of blood T cell repertoires in COVID-19. Assay: immunoSEQ multiplex PCR; the TCRdb copy retains only in-frame clones and omits some. The sample holds about 180,000 clones, about four fifths seen once. Sequenced material: peripheral blood. The receptors originated from a man between 70 and 80 years old with active or convalescent COVID-19. Each CDR3 is given with its conserved first and last residue. Each record gives: V gene, D gene, clone size, J gene, CDR3 protein, CDR3 DNA. D genes are given only for firm matches. Clone size appears in some rows only: once, few, many, or a class for an expanded clone.

TRBV6-5	NA	NA	TRBJ1-3	CAASAHSGNTIYF	TGTGCCGCGAGCGCCCACTCTGGAAACACCATATATTTT
TRBV3-1/TRBV3-2	NA	NA	TRBJ1-2	CASSQDTMGVGGYTF	TGTGCCAGCAGCCAAGATACTATGGGAGTGGGGGGCTACACCTTC
TRBV9	TRBD1	once	TRBJ1-1	CASSVGGQLNTEAFF	TGTGCCAGCAGCGTAGGGGGACAGCTCAACACTGAAGCTTTCTTT
TRBV2	NA	NA	TRBJ1-3	CASRDLRSSGNTIYF	TGTGCCAGCAGAGATCTTAGGAGCTCTGGAAACACCATATATTTT
TRBV11-2	NA	once	TRBJ1-1	CASSFAGVGMNTEAFF	TGTGCCAGCAGCTTCGCGGGGGTGGGTATGAACACTGAAGCTTTCTTT
TRBV19	TRBD2	NA	TRBJ2-5	CASSMAGGRETQYF	TGTGCCAGTAGTATGGCGGGGGGGCGAGAGACCCAGTACTTC
TRBV10-3	NA	NA	TRBJ1-2	CAIHGQYGYTF	TGTGCCATCCATGGACAGTATGGCTACACCTTC
TRBV5-1	TRBD1	NA	TRBJ1-5	CASSEGADQPQHF	TGCGCCAGCAGCGAGGGGGCTGATCAGCCCCAGCATTTT
TRBV18	NA	few	TRBJ1-1	CASSGLGPMNTEAFF	TGTGCCAGCTCAGGGCTGGGTCCCATGAACACTGAAGCTTTCTTT
TRBV4-3	NA	NA	TRBJ1-3	CASSQDSRSAGNTIYF	TGCGCCAGCAGCCAAGATTCAAGGAGTGCTGGAAACACCATATATTTT
TRBV6-5	NA	NA	TRBJ1-1	CASSYSAGVNTEAFF	TGTGCCAGCAGTTACTCCGCAGGGGTGAACACTGAAGCTTTCTTT
TRBV2	TRBD1	NA	TRBJ1-4	CASRRQGLNEKLFF	TGTGCCAGCCGGAGACAGGGCCTAAATGAAAAACTGTTTTTT
TRBV5-1	NA	once	TRBJ2-7	CASSLHGTLNSYEQYF	TGCGCCAGCAGCTTGCATGGGACTTTAAACTCCTACGAGCAGTACTTC
TRBV7-2	TRBD2	NA	TRBJ2-7	CASSLEGLGPYEQYF	TGTGCCAGCAGCTTAGAGGGACTAGGGCCCTACGAGCAGTACTTC
TRBV14	NA	few	TRBJ2-2	CASSPDRNTGELFF	TGTGCCAGCAGCCCAGACAGGAACACCGGGGAGCTGTTTTTT
TRBV20-1	TRBD1	NA	TRBJ2-3	CSASEGQGTDTQYF	TGCAGTGCTAGTGAGGGACAGGGCACAGATACGCAGTATTTT
TRBV29-1	TRBD1	NA	TRBJ2-1	CSGQGAQNNYNEQFF	TGCAGCGGACAGGGGGCCCAAAACAACTACAATGAGCAGTTCTTC
TRBV2	TRBD1	few	TRBJ1-4	CASSLATGYSEKLFF	TGTGCCAGCAGTTTAGCGACAGGGTATAGTGAAAAACTGTTTTTT
TRBV7-9	NA	NA	TRBJ1-3	CASSYNRAGNTIYF	TGTGCCAGCAGCTACAACAGGGCTGGAAACACCATATATTTT
TRBV5-6	TRBD1	NA	TRBJ2-1	CASSKGTGSSYNEQFF	TGTGCCAGCAGCAAAGGGACAGGGTCTTCCTACAATGAGCAGTTCTTC
TRBV9	NA	NA	TRBJ1-2	CASSASPTGGYGYTF	TGTGCCAGCAGCGCCTCTCCGACAGGAGGCTATGGCTACACCTTC
TRBV19	TRBD1	NA	TRBJ1-4	CASSIARGPAANEKLFF	TGTGCCAGTAGTATCGCCAGGGGGCCGGCAGCTAATGAAAAACTGTTTTTT
TRBV7-3	NA	once	TRBJ2-3	CASSLGTGTDTQYF	TGTGCCAGCAGCTTAGGCACAGGCACAGATACGCAGTATTTT
TRBV2	NA	NA	TRBJ1-1	CASSEGWAGNTEAFF	TGTGCCAGCAGTGAAGGTTGGGCAGGTAACACTGAAGCTTTCTTT
TRBV29-1	TRBD1	NA	TRBJ1-4	CSVNYGQGVNEKLFF	TGCAGCGTTAACTACGGACAGGGGGTAAATGAAAAACTGTTTTTT
TRBV3-1/TRBV3-2	TRBD2	NA	TRBJ2-1	CASSQGAGDYNEQFF	TGTGCCAGCAGCCAAGGAGCGGGGGACTACAATGAGCAGTTCTTC
TRBV3-1/TRBV3-2	NA	many	TRBJ1-2	CASSQAGVGYTF	TGTGCCAGCAGCCAAGCAGGGGTAGGCTACACCTTC
TRBV3-1/TRBV3-2	NA	NA	TRBJ2-7	CASSQELSGGGGQYF	TGTGCCAGCAGCCAAGAGCTGTCAGGCGGGGGCGGGCAGTACTTC
TRBV12-5	TRBD1	NA	TRBJ1-1	CASGRTGADTEAFF	TGTGCTAGTGGTAGGACAGGGGCGGACACTGAAGCTTTCTTT
TRBV3-1/TRBV3-2	NA	NA	TRBJ2-6	CASSQQALSGANVLTF	TGTGCCAGCAGCCAGCAGGCTCTCTCTGGGGCCAACGTCCTGACTTTC
TRBV7-9	NA	NA	TRBJ2-7	CASSTEGEQYF	TGTGCCAGCAGCACAGAGGGCGAGCAGTACTTC
TRBV3-1/TRBV3-2	NA	NA	TRBJ1-3	CASSQVAQGTLSGNTIYF	TGTGCCAGCAGCCAAGTTGCCCAGGGAACCCTCTCTGGAAACACCATATATTTT
TRBV10-2	TRBD1	NA	TRBJ2-3	CASSGQGIKNTDTQYF	TGCGCCAGCAGCGGACAGGGTATCAAGAACACAGATACGCAGTATTTT
TRBV18	NA	NA	TRBJ1-2	CASSPGPPGDYGYTF	TGTGCCAGCTCACCTGGTCCCCCGGGGGACTATGGCTACACCTTC
TRBV27	NA	few	TRBJ1-1	CASSLNSMNTEAFF	TGTGCCAGCAGTTTAAACAGTATGAACACTGAAGCTTTCTTT
TRBV24-1	NA	NA	TRBJ2-5	CATSLRGETQYF	TGTGCCACCAGCCTCCGGGGAGAGACCCAGTACTTC
TRBV5-1	TRBD1	NA	TRBJ2-6	CASSPTGAGANVLTF	TGCGCCAGCAGCCCTACAGGGGCGGGGGCCAACGTCCTGACTTTC
TRBV7-6	TRBD1	few	TRBJ1-2	CASSLGTGGGGYTF	TGTGCCAGCAGCTTAGGGACAGGAGGGGGTGGCTACACCTTC
TRBV9	NA	NA	TRBJ1-2	CASSQGQDYGYTF	TGTGCCAGCAGCCAGGGACAAGACTATGGCTACACCTTC
TRBV19	NA	NA	TRBJ1-2	CASRQDGHYGYTF	TGTGCCAGTAGACAGGACGGTCACTATGGCTACACCTTC